The following is a TCR beta chain sequence with its context. Its target is not known. This may come from a read error, since a much larger clone is one base off. The data belong to a study of response to subunit inactivated influenza vaccine. Study observations and caveats: Few new T cells, the authors suggested, are recruited by each seasonal influenza vaccination.

The V and J ends lost 8 bases and 3 bases respectively, with 17 bases between them. Germline values: CDR1 SGHTA, CDR2 FQGNSA. The CDR3 loop spans 15 amino acids. TCRdb passed the RT-PCR reads through MiXCR, listing each CDR3 protein once. The table records about 780,000 distinct CDR3 sequences, about 18% of them present only once. The rearrangement uses TRBV7-2 and TRBJ1-5, with D unresolved. Material: PBMCs from blood, obtained around 5 days after vaccination. This clonotype was obtained from a man between 45 and 60 years old who received an inactivated influenza vaccine. CDR3 sequence: CASRSPPGHNQPQHF. The CDR3 DNA follows: TGTGCCAGCCGCTCACCACCGGGCCACAATCAGCCCCAGCATTTT. Variable domain in full (rest from reference TRBV7-2 and TRBJ1-5): GAGVSQSPSNKVTEKGKDVELRCDPISGHTALYWYRQSLGQGLEFLIYFQGNSAPDKSGLPSDRFSAERTGGSVSTLTIQRTQQEDSAVYLCASRSPPGHNQPQHFGDGTRLSIL.